The 21 T cell receptor beta chains below all came from one sample that was sequenced in a study of cytomegalovirus exposure and HLA in healthy donors. The repertoire was sequenced with immunoSEQ multiplex PCR; TCRdb's copy has only in-frame clones and lacks some. The sample carries under 300,000 clones, 80% to 90% recorded once. Sample: PBMCs. The receptors originated from a young woman in good health and CMV-seronegative.

This clone was seen only a few times. This chain joins TRBV4-3 and TRBJ2-1, with D unresolved. Germline V gene data show CDR1 as LGHNA and CDR2 as YSLEER. V dropped 2 bases and J dropped 4 bases, with 6 bases sitting between them. The CDR3 consists of 13 residues. CDR3 loop: CASSQTEYNEQFF. CDR3 nucleotide sequence: TGCGCCAGCAGCCAAACAGAGTACAATGAGCAGTTCTTC.

The CDR3 reads CASSLDGSYEQYF. DNA for the CDR3: TGTGCCAGCAGCTTGGACGGCTCCTACGAGCAGTACTTC. V gene TRBV5-6 combines with J gene TRBJ2-7; D remains ambiguous. This CDR3 region has 13 residues. Looked up from germline, CDR1 is SGHDT and CDR2 is YYEEEE. V was shortened by 0 bases and J by 0 bases, with 4 bases between the two germline ends.

The chain is built from TRBV27 and TRBJ1-1, with D hard to call. Trimming removed 6 bases at V and 10 bases at J, with 15 bases between. Germline V CDR1 and CDR2: MNHEY, SMNVEV (reference sequence). CDR3 length: 12 amino acids. The CDR3 DNA reads as TGTGCCAGCAGCCCCGACAAGAAAGGAGCTTTCTTT. This codes for CASSPDKKGAFF.

The chain uses TRBV9 and TRBJ1-2; D is unclear. Trimming pared 2 bases from V and 7 bases from J, leaving 12 bases between. The CDR3 covers 13 residues. CDR1 and CDR2 from the germline V gene are SGDLS and YYNGEE. In DNA, the CDR3 is TGTGCCAGCAGCGTCGGCTGGGAGGGTGGCTACACCTTC. It yields the protein CASSVGWEGGYTF.

The chain is built from TRBV7-3 and TRBJ2-7; D perhaps matches TRBD1 (6 bases). There are 13 residues in the CDR3. CDR1 and CDR2 (germline): SGHTA, FQGTGA. V was trimmed by 5 bases and J by 5 bases, leaving 13 bases between them. The CDR3 nucleotides read TGTGCCAGCAGCCCAAGGACAGTCCACGAGCAGTACTTC. Encoded protein: CASSPRTVHEQYF.

The V and J genes are TRBV5-1 and TRBJ2-5; no clear D gene. The ends were cut back, 4 bases at V and 1 base at J, with 8 bases in the middle. CDR1 is SGHRS, CDR2 YFSETQ, per germline. This CDR3 spans 13 amino acids. The CDR3 sequence: CASSPLTQETQYF. The CDR3 DNA sequence: TGCGCCAGCAGCCCCCTAACCCAAGAGACCCAGTACTTC.

This clone turned up a few times. The CDR3 bases are TGTGCCAGCAGTGGACAGGGGTACTATGGCTACACCTTC. Encoded protein: CASSGQGYYGYTF. This sequence joins TRBV25-1 and TRBJ1-2; the match to TRBD1 covers 8 bases. The junction had 1 base not matched to a gene; V was cut back by 4 bases and J by 3 bases. The CDR3 runs to 13 residues. Germline V gives CDR1 MGHDK, CDR2 SYGVNS.

The V call is TRBV11-2, the J call TRBJ1-2, with TRBD1 matching 10 bases. CDR3 size: 15 residues. The V and J ends lost 0 bases and 8 bases, in that order; junction bases with no gene match: 6. Germline V gene data show CDR1 as SGHAT and CDR2 as FQNNGV. CDR3 loop: CASSLDRDRGRGYTF. In DNA, the CDR3 is TGTGCCAGCAGCTTAGACCGGGACAGGGGACGGGGCTACACCTTC.

The chain recombines TRBV5-6 with TRBJ1-1, with D unresolved. CDR3 length equals 14 residues. The germline gives CDR1 SGHDT, CDR2 YYEEEE. Trimming took off 5 bases at V and 3 bases at J, with 14 bases between the two ends. The CDR3 DNA follows: TGTGCCAGCAGTTTAAGATCTCGGGACACTGAAGCTTTCTTT. Its translation: CASSLRSRDTEAFF. The full variable domain, with the rest looked up from reference TRBV5-6 and TRBJ1-1, is DAGVTQSPTHLIKTRGQQVTLRCSPKSGHDTVSWYQQALGQGPQFIFQYYEEEERQRGNFPDRFSGHQFPNYSSELNVNALLLGDSALYLCASSLRSRDTEAFFGQGTRLTVV.

In DNA form, the CDR3 reads TGTGCCAGCAGCTTTGGGACCGGGAGCACTGAAGCTTTCTTT. Translating gives CASSFGTGSTEAFF. The rearrangement joins TRBV5-6 to TRBJ1-1; possible D gene TRBD1, 5 bases. Trimming cost V 2 bases and J 4 bases, with 12 bases left between them. CDR1 is SGHDT, CDR2 YYEEEE, per germline. This CDR3 is 14 amino acids long.

This sequence joins TRBV19 and TRBJ2-1, with TRBD2 matching 9 bases. In germline, CDR1 is LNHDA, CDR2 SQIVND (reference sequence). This CDR3 region has 15 residues. Germline trimming cut 5 bases from V and 5 bases from J; bases unmatched to any gene: 7. The CDR3 DNA reads as TGTGCCAGTAGTCCCGGGACTAGCAATCACAATGAGCAGTTCTTC. This gives the protein CASSPGTSNHNEQFF.

The gene calls are TRBV29-1 and TRBJ1-5; 7 positions agree with TRBD1. The CDR3 extends over 15 amino acids. The germline V gene has CDR1 SQVTM and CDR2 ANQGSEA. Germline trimming cut 6 bases from V and 0 bases from J; bases unmatched to any gene: 8. In nucleotides, the CDR3 is TGCAGCGTGAAGGGGGCAGGGAATAGCAATCAGCCCCAGCATTTT. It codes for CSVKGAGNSNQPQHF. Filled out from reference TRBV29-1 and TRBJ1-5, the complete variable domain reads SAVISQKPSRDICQRGTSLTIQCQVDSQVTMMFWYRQQPGQSLTLIATANQGSEATYESGFVIDKFPISRPNLTFSTLTVSNMSPEDSSIYLCSVKGAGNSNQPQHFGDGTRLSIL.

V is TRBV27 and J is TRBJ2-3; 14 bases align to TRBD2. The CDR3 is 15 amino acids. Unmatched junction bases numbered 2, after V lost 6 bases and J lost 3 bases. Germline V lookup: CDR1 MNHEY, CDR2 SMNVEV (reference sequence). Here the CDR3 reads CASSRTSGGTDTQYF. In DNA, the CDR3 is TGTGCCAGCAGCCGGACTAGCGGGGGGACAGATACGCAGTATTTT.

This rearrangement joins TRBV5-1 to TRBJ2-5; D gene ambiguous. Germline V gives CDR1 SGHRS, CDR2 YFSETQ. V lost 0 bases to trimming and J lost 0 bases, with 9 bases between them. The CDR3 sequence is 15 residues long. CDR3 DNA: TGCGCCAGCAGCTTGGGGTCGAGCAACCAAGAGACCCAGTACTTC. It yields the protein CASSLGSSNQETQYF.

V is TRBV27 and J is TRBJ2-7, with 8 bases that match TRBD1. Germline loops: CDR1 MNHEY, CDR2 SMNVEV (reference sequence). With 5 bases clipped from V and 2 bases from J, the junction kept 8 bases outside the gene matches. CDR3 length equals 15 residues. CDR3 sequence reads: CASSPRTGPAYEQYF. The CDR3 DNA is TGTGCCAGCAGTCCCCGGACAGGGCCCGCCTACGAGCAGTACTTC.

The chain employs TRBV9 and TRBJ2-7; 10 bases agree with TRBD2. The CDR3 has 15 amino acids. Trimming took 2 bases from V and 3 from J; bases not matched to a gene: 5. The germline V gene has CDR1 SGDLS and CDR2 YYNGEE. CDR3 residues: CASSVATSGLYEQYF. DNA of the CDR3: TGTGCCAGCAGCGTTGCGACTAGCGGGCTCTACGAGCAGTACTTC.

This clone was seen a single time. The gene calls are TRBV15 and TRBJ2-5; tentatively, D is TRBD1 (7 bases). This CDR3 has 15 amino acids. Trimming took off 0 bases at V and 0 bases at J, with 8 bases between the two ends. Germline loops: CDR1 LNHNV, CDR2 YYDKDF (reference sequence). This chain's CDR3 is CATSRDRGDQETQYF. CDR3 sequence (DNA): TGTGCCACCAGCAGAGACAGGGGGGACCAAGAGACCCAGTACTTC. The variable domain in full, with the rest retrieved from reference TRBV15 and TRBJ2-5, is DAMVIQNPRYQVTQFGKPVTLSCSQTLNHNVMYWYQQKSSQAPKLLFHYYDKDFNNEADTPDNFQSRRPNTSFCFLDIRSPGLGDTAMYLCATSRDRGDQETQYFGPGTRLLVL.

Notes on this clone: At one end, the junction sequence differs from germline, possibly due to a read error. The chain carries TRBV5-6 and TRBJ1-3, with unresolved D. Germline assignment: CDR1 SGHDT and CDR2 YYEEEE. CDR3 length: 13 amino acids. In nucleotides, the CDR3 is TGTGCTAGCAGTATGATCGGTGGAAACACCATATATTTT. Residues: CASSMIGGNTIYF.

The V call is TRBV4-3, the J call TRBJ2-3; TRBD2 matches at 10 bases. The CDR3 runs to 15 residues. V shed 5 bases, J shed 4 bases, and the junction held 6 bases outside the gene matches. Per germline, CDR1 LGHNA and CDR2 YSLEER. CDR3 sequence (DNA): TGCGCCAGCAGCTCCTCTAGCGGGGGCGCAGATACGCAGTATTTT. Amino acids: CASSSSSGGADTQYF.

Here the CDR3 DNA reads TGCGCCAGCAGCTCATTGTACCAAGAGACCCAGTACTTC. Encoded protein: CASSSLYQETQYF. V and J are TRBV5-1 and TRBJ2-5, with D unclear. The CDR3 runs 13 residues. The V end lost 3 bases, the J end lost 0 bases, and 6 bases lay between the germline ends. The V gene's germline CDR1 is SGHRS and CDR2 YFSETQ.

The chain uses TRBV7-2 and TRBJ1-2, with D possibly TRBD1 on 5 matching bases. The CDR3 has 13 residues. Trimming pared 1 base from V and 4 bases from J, leaving 7 bases between. CDR1 is SGHTA, CDR2 FQGNSA, per germline. CDR3: CASSLGGPYGYTF. The CDR3 DNA sequence: TGTGCCAGCAGCTTAGGGGGCCCCTATGGCTACACCTTC.